This is a list of T cell receptor beta chains from one sample in a study of blood T cell repertoires in COVID-19. TCRdb keeps only in-frame clones here, not all; method: immunoSEQ multiplex PCR. The table lists some 66,000 clones, 90% of them singletons. Sample: peripheral blood. Receptors were obtained from a human donor with active COVID-19. The donor label of this sample is uncertain. CDR3s include the opening cysteine and the closing phenylalanine or tryptophan. D genes are given only for firm matches. Rows may omit the clone size; those that give it use once, few, many or a size class.

TRBD1	TRBV2	TRBJ2-1	NA	CAAAHEGGLADEQFF	TGTGCGGCAGCTCACGAAGGGGGCCTCGCTGATGAGCAGTTCTTC
TRBD1	TRBV7-3	TRBJ1-2	NA	CASSSGTGIYGYTF	TGTGCCAGCAGCTCCGGGACAGGGATATATGGCTACACCTTC
NA	TRBV12-1	TRBJ2-3	NA	CASSDEAGTEKVDTQYF	TGTGCCAGCAGCGACGAGGCCGGGACAGAAAAGGTGGATACGCAGTATTTT
NA	TRBV4-3	TRBJ2-3	NA	CASSQERGYTDTQYF	TGCGCCAGCAGCCAAGAGCGGGGTTACACAGATACGCAGTATTTT
TRBD1	TRBV11-3	TRBJ1-2	NA	CASSRTGDGYTF	TGTGCCAGCAGCCGGACAGGGGATGGCTACACCTTC
NA	TRBV3-1/TRBV3-2	TRBJ2-5	once	CASSQERSDRRETQYF	TGTGCCAGCAGCCAAGAGAGGTCGGACAGAAGAGAGACCCAGTACTTC
NA	TRBV28	TRBJ1-2	NA	CASSPPLRGYTF	TGTGCCAGCAGTCCGCCATTGAGGGGCTACACCTTC
NA	TRBV4-2	TRBJ2-3	NA	CASSLLRARIRYF	TGTGCCAGCAGCCTCCTGAGGGCAAGGATTCGGTATTTT
NA	TRBV19	TRBJ1-1	NA	CASSIGANTEAFF	TGTGCCAGTAGTATAGGGGCGAACACTGAAGCTTTCTTT
TRBD2	TRBV5-1	TRBJ2-1	NA	CASSPRGAGGPYNEQFF	TGCGCCAGCAGCCCTCGGGGAGCGGGAGGGCCTTACAATGAGCAGTTCTTC
NA	TRBV19	TRBJ1-3	once	CASSEGAQSAGNTIYF	TGTGCCAGTAGTGAAGGGGCACAGTCCGCTGGAAACACCATATATTTT
TRBD1	TRBV18	TRBJ1-1	NA	CASSPRSQGDTEAFF	TGTGCCAGCTCACCACGGTCGCAGGGGGACACTGAAGCTTTCTTT
TRBD1	TRBV5-1	TRBJ1-4	once	CASSLIQGAGEKLFF	TGCGCCAGCAGCTTGATACAGGGGGCCGGGGAAAAACTGTTTTTT
NA	TRBV5-4	TRBJ2-7	NA	CASSPRGIHTF	TGTGCCAGCAGCCCACGGGGGATCCACACCTTC
NA	TRBV2	TRBJ2-2	NA	CASSLITDTGELFF	TGTGCCAGCAGCTTAATAACTGACACCGGGGAGCTGTTTTTT
TRBD2	TRBV7-2	TRBJ2-4	NA	CASSFVAGDNIQYF	TGTGCCAGCAGCTTCGTAGCGGGTGACAACATTCAGTACTTC
NA	TRBV28	TRBJ2-7	once	CASSLVVIGRAGEQYF	TGTGCCAGCAGTTTGGTCGTTATTGGCAGGGCTGGCGAGCAGTACTTC
NA	TRBV3-1/TRBV3-2	TRBJ2-5	NA	CASSQRGVETQYF	TGTGCCAGCAGCCAACGCGGGGTTGAGACCCAGTACTTC
NA	TRBV2	TRBJ1-1	NA	CASTQGGVTEAFF	TGTGCCAGCACCCAAGGCGGGGTTACTGAAGCTTTCTTT
TRBD2	TRBV4-2	TRBJ2-5	NA	CASSQGPSGEQETQYF	TGTGCCAGCAGCCAAGGTCCTAGCGGGGAACAAGAGACCCAGTACTTC
NA	TRBV28	TRBJ2-7	NA	CASSPEAAPRPYEQYF	TGTGCCAGCAGTCCTGAGGCTGCACCACGTCCCTACGAGCAGTACTTC
TRBD1	TRBV4-1	TRBJ2-7	NA	CASSLGQGAYEQYF	TGCGCCAGCAGCCTGGGACAGGGGGCCTACGAGCAGTACTTC
TRBD2	TRBV5-1	TRBJ2-1	NA	CASSLLTGGGPYNEQFF	TGCGCCAGCAGCTTGCTGACTGGCGGGGGGCCCTACAATGAGCAGTTCTTC
TRBD1	TRBV6-5	TRBJ1-4	once	CASRSDRVPNEKLFF	TGTGCCAGCAGGTCAGACAGGGTACCTAATGAAAAACTGTTTTTT
NA	TRBV7-2	TRBJ2-1	once	CASSLEGAHNEQFF	TGTGCCAGCAGCTTAGAAGGGGCGCACAATGAGCAGTTCTTC
NA	TRBV25-1	TRBJ1-5	NA	CASSSGGAQHF	TGTGCCAGCAGTTCGGGGGGCGCCCAGCATTTT
TRBD1	TRBV30	TRBJ2-1	NA	CAWSRTGGYEQFF	TGTGCCTGGTCACGAACAGGGGGTTATGAGCAGTTCTTC
NA	TRBV9	TRBJ1-1	NA	CASSAPGWNTEAFF	TGTGCCAGCAGCGCCCCAGGGTGGAACACTGAAGCTTTCTTT
TRBD2	TRBV7-9	TRBJ2-7	NA	CASVRGAGEQYF	TGTGCCAGCGTGCGGGGGGCCGGGGAGCAGTACTTC
TRBD2	TRBV28	TRBJ2-7	NA	CASRLWGGTTERSYEQYF	TGTGCCAGCAGACTTTGGGGGGGAACTACCGAACGCTCCTACGAGCAGTACTTC
TRBD1	TRBV2	TRBJ1-2	NA	CASSATGANYGYTF	TGTGCCAGCAGTGCTACAGGGGCAAACTATGGCTACACCTTC
NA	TRBV4-2	TRBJ2-5	NA	CASSQESGTNFPQETQYF	TGTGCCAGCAGCCAAGAGTCGGGTACAAACTTCCCGCAAGAGACCCAGTACTTC
TRBD1	TRBV18	TRBJ2-5	NA	CASSPRQGNQETQYF	TGTGCCAGCTCACCGCGACAGGGTAACCAAGAGACCCAGTACTTC
NA	TRBV4-3	TRBJ1-2	NA	CASSQGVLGSLYYTF	TGCGCCAGCAGCCAAGGAGTTTTGGGCAGCCTTTACTACACCTTC
NA	TRBV3-1/TRBV3-2	TRBJ2-2	NA	CASSQGHSGAGELFF	TGTGCCAGCAGCCAAGGTCACAGCGGTGCCGGGGAGCTGTTTTTT
NA	TRBV19	TRBJ2-5	NA	CASSIGSGQETQYF	TGTGCCAGTAGTATAGGCAGCGGGCAAGAGACCCAGTACTTC
NA	TRBV28	TRBJ1-1	NA	CASSLQGLRAEAFF	TGTGCCAGCAGTTTGCAGGGGCTTAGGGCTGAAGCTTTCTTT
NA	TRBV9	TRBJ2-7	once	CASSVGQGGFYEQYF	TGTGCCAGCAGCGTAGGTCAGGGGGGATTCTACGAGCAGTACTTC
TRBD2	TRBV6-2/TRBV6-3	TRBJ2-7	NA	CASSYRKTGLAGKTSYEQYF	TGTGCCAGCAGTTACCGGAAGACGGGACTAGCGGGGAAGACGTCCTACGAGCAGTACTTC
TRBD2	TRBV27	TRBJ2-1	NA	CASIRLAGGGVSYNEQFF	TGTGCCAGCATAAGGCTAGCGGGAGGTGGGGTCTCCTACAATGAGCAGTTCTTC
NA	TRBV7-2	TRBJ2-7	once	CASSLASGSYEQYF	TGTGCCAGCAGCTTAGCCAGTGGCAGCTACGAGCAGTACTTC
NA	TRBV6-2/TRBV6-3	TRBJ2-3	NA	CASSYSGPPADTQYF	TGTGCCAGCAGTTACTCGGGGCCACCGGCAGATACGCAGTATTTT
NA	TRBV4-3	TRBJ2-4	NA	CASSQEGRGPNIQYF	TGCGCCAGCAGCCAAGAAGGGCGGGGGCCTAACATTCAGTACTTC
TRBD2	TRBV3-1/TRBV3-2	TRBJ2-3	NA	CASSRTSGGTDTQYF	TGTGCCAGCAGCCGTACTAGCGGGGGGACGGATACGCAGTATTTT
NA	TRBV7-9	TRBJ1-2	NA	CASSLEQVYDGYTF	TGTGCCAGCAGCTTAGAACAGGTCTACGATGGCTACACCTTC
TRBD1	TRBV6-2/TRBV6-3	TRBJ1-1	NA	CASSYFLQGGNGAFF	TGTGCCAGCAGTTATTTCCTTCAGGGGGGCAATGGAGCTTTCTTT
NA	TRBV24-1	TRBJ2-3	NA	CATSRGGTAEPPGTQYF	TGTGCCACCAGTAGGGGAGGTACGGCGGAGCCGCCAGGTACGCAGTATTTT
NA	TRBV27	TRBJ1-5	NA	CASTLRGFGNQPQHF	TGTGCCAGCACCCTCCGGGGATTTGGCAATCAGCCCCAGCATTTT
TRBD1	TRBV7-9	TRBJ1-2	NA	CASSPKRDRGFYGYTF	TGTGCCAGCAGCCCGAAACGCGACAGGGGATTTTATGGCTACACCTTC
NA	TRBV2	TRBJ2-5	NA	CASSHLVTEETQYF	TGTGCCAGCAGTCATCTAGTGACGGAAGAGACCCAGTACTTC
NA	TRBV25-1	TRBJ2-2	NA	CASSSFLQANPGELFF	TGTGCCAGCAGTTCTTTTCTCCAGGCGAATCCCGGGGAGCTGTTTTTT
TRBD2	TRBV6-2/TRBV6-3	TRBJ2-2	once	CASSRSGATNTGELFF	TGTGCCAGCAGTCGGAGCGGGGCAACGAACACCGGGGAGCTGTTTTTT
TRBD1	TRBV10-3	TRBJ2-7	few	CAIRDGQGSDEQYF	TGTGCCATCAGGGATGGACAGGGATCCGACGAGCAGTACTTC
TRBD2	TRBV3-1/TRBV3-2	TRBJ2-7	NA	CASAGVFYEQYF	TGTGCCAGCGCGGGGGTCTTCTACGAGCAGTACTTC
TRBD1	TRBV25-1	TRBJ1-2	NA	CASSEVVGGDGYTF	TGTGCCAGCAGTGAGGTGGTAGGGGGCGATGGCTACACCTTC
NA	TRBV7-5	TRBJ2-5	NA	CARSLARGALQETQYF	TGTGCCAGAAGCTTAGCCCGGGGGGCCCTCCAAGAGACCCAGTACTTC
TRBD1	TRBV5-1	TRBJ2-2	NA	CASSGRQGAENTGELFF	TGCGCCAGCAGCGGCCGACAGGGAGCGGAGAACACCGGGGAGCTGTTTTTT
NA	TRBV9	TRBJ2-3	once	CASSVAPSTRGTDTQYF	TGTGCCAGCAGCGTAGCCCCCTCTACTCGGGGCACAGATACGCAGTATTTT